This T cell receptor (beta chain) came from a study of blood T cell repertoires in COVID-19. On the study more broadly: The cDNA or gDNA used as material had been derived from T cells, B-cell-depleted T cells, or PBMCs.

The CDR3 is 13 residues long. CDR1 and CDR2 from the germline V gene are SGHRS and YFSETQ. V was trimmed by 8 bases and J by 2 bases, leaving 12 bases between them. Per the study methods: By means of reference gene primer amplification, nucleated cell counts were estimated. Generated by immunoSEQ multiplex PCR, the TCRdb table keeps only in-frame clones and is missing some. V, J and clone size derive from that table, while D and trimming were established from the DNA sequence. Among around 63,000 clones listed, around 67% were seen once. This rearrangement joins TRBV5-1 to TRBJ2-3; D remains ambiguous. Material: peripheral blood. The clonotype was recovered from a woman between 50 and 59 years old with active or convalescent COVID-19. The CDR3 DNA reads as TGCGCCAGTACCGAGGAGTCCACAGATACGCAGTATTTT. Protein product: CASTEESTDTQYF.